The clone carrying this T cell receptor (beta chain) was counted only a few times. Its antigen is still unknown. These data come from a study of T-cell memory formation after mild COVID-19. Study in general: Across donors, TCR clusters were largely donor specific. General study points: Second-wave clones peaking on day 37 lacked confirmed SARS-CoV-2 specificity. The study detected some responding clones in pre-infection memory, suggesting cross-reactive memory joined.

V shed 5 bases and J shed 6 bases, with 13 bases lying between them. This CDR3 has 13 residues. Germline V gives CDR1 MNHEY, CDR2 SVGAGI. TCRdb re-called the 5' RACE reads with MiXCR, one entry per CDR3 protein. The repertoire includes approximately 44,000 distinct CDR3 sequences, 7.3% of them detected once, and 1.4% to 1.5% sits in the top ten. Sequenced material: PBMCs or a T cell subset sorted from them (not recorded which). The receptor's source is a young man who had mild COVID-19 (a few samples of this study predate the infection). Cell type and time point are not known. The chain joins TRBV6-5 to TRBJ1-2; D might be TRBD1 (5 bases). CDR3 sequence: CASSRGGSDGYTF. The CDR3 nucleotides read TGTGCCAGCAGTCGCGGGGGTTCGGATGGCTACACCTTC.